The next 5 T cell receptor beta chains were all read from a single sample in a study of blood T cell repertoires in COVID-19 (TCRdb year 2020). The library came from the immunoSEQ multiplex PCR assay. Entries here come from immuneACCESS through TCRdb and include only in-frame sequences with V and J called. Some clones fail to appear in such tables; in the studies checked, an unresolved V gene covers under half of the shortfall, and the cause of the remainder is unknown. Counted in this sample were a few hundred thousand clones; more than 65% of them appeared once. Clones ranked in the top ten supply around 3.6% of the sample. Material: PBMCs or T cells enriched from blood (not recorded which). Source of these receptors: a man between 50 and 59 years old who had recovered from COVID-19.

This chain connects TRBV7-8 to TRBJ2-7, with 8 positions matching TRBD1. The CDR3 has 13 amino acids. Germline lookup yields CDR1 SGHVS and CDR2 FQNEAQ. J was trimmed by 6 bases and V by 5 bases; bases with no gene match: 6. In nucleotides, the CDR3 is TGTGCCAGCAGCAGAGACAGGGGAGGCGAGCAGTACTTC. It encodes CASSRDRGGEQYF. The full variable domain, with the rest looked up from reference TRBV7-8 and TRBJ2-7, is GAGVSQSPRYKVAKRGQDVALRCDPISGHVSLFWYQQALGQGPEFLTYFQNEAQLDKSGLPSDRFFAERPEGSVSTLKIQRTQQEDSAVYLCASSRDRGGEQYFGPGTRLTVT.

The chain carries TRBV25-1 and TRBJ1-5, with 8 bases identical to TRBD1. This CDR3 contains 15 residues. Trimming removed 3 bases from V and 0 bases from J; junction bases left unmatched: 1. Looked up from germline, CDR1 is MGHDK and CDR2 is SYGVNS. CDR3 amino acids: CASSEGQDSNQPQHF. CDR3 bases: TGTGCCAGCAGTGAGGGACAGGATAGCAATCAGCCCCAGCATTTT.

J is TRBJ2-6 and V is TRBV18; a weak D match, TRBD1 (5 bases). Trimming pared 1 base from V and 0 bases from J, leaving 7 bases between. The germline CDR1 and CDR2 sequences are KGHSH and LQKENI. This CDR3 is 16 amino acids long. In DNA, the CDR3 is TGTGCCAGCTCACCACTGACAGCCTCTGGGGCCAACGTCCTGACTTTC. Translation: CASSPLTASGANVLTF.

J is TRBJ1-2 and V is TRBV15; 8 bases fit TRBD1. V dropped 3 bases and J dropped 8; count of bases not matched to a gene: 5. CDR1 is LNHNV and CDR2 is YYDKDF in the germline V gene (reference sequence). The CDR3 contains 13 residues. The CDR3 DNA reads as TGTGCCACCAGCAGTGGACAGGGAGGCGGCTACACCTTC. This gives the protein CATSSGQGGGYTF.

This clone was detected only once. V and J are TRBV5-1 and TRBJ1-5; TRBD1 matches at 8 bases. The ends lost 0 bases at V and 9 bases at J; junction bases unmatched: 11. Germline lookup yields CDR1 SGHRS and CDR2 YFSETQ. The CDR3 contains 16 residues. In nucleotides, the CDR3 is TGCGCCAGCAGCTTGGAAGGGACAGGCCTCATGCCGCCCCAGCATTTT. It yields the protein CASSLEGTGLMPPQHF.